The sequence of this T cell receptor (beta chain) was determined in a study of Ad26.COV2.S vaccination and SARS-CoV-2 variants. The protocol was immunoSEQ multiplex PCR, while the TCRdb copy is restricted to in-frame clones and leaves out a portion. The data contain fewer than 600,000 clones, roughly nine tenths of them seen just once; the ten biggest clones take up approximately 1.7%. The CDR3 has 12 residues. V lost 2 bases to trimming and J lost 6 bases, with 10 bases between them. CDR1 GTSNPN and CDR2 SVGIG come from the germline V gene (reference sequence). Specified treatment: about 20 received Ad26.COV2.S at low or high dose, single or two shots; 5 received placebo; per-sample allocation not given. Day 63 after the first vaccine or placebo injection was the time point for sampling.

The source was peripheral blood, collected in a trial of Ad26.COV2.S vaccine versus placebo. The source is a person between 18 and 60 years old who received the Ad26.COV2.S COVID-19 vaccine or a placebo. The chain joins TRBV30 to TRBJ1-1; D is possibly TRBD1 (5 bases). The chain's CDR3 is CAWSRGGAEAFF. The CDR3 coding sequence is TGTGCCTGGAGTCGTGGGGGGGCTGAAGCTTTCTTT.